The 8 T cell receptor beta chains below all came from one sample that was sequenced in a study of T cells in narcolepsy (dated 2018 in TCRdb). Libraries were built with the immunoSEQ multiplex PCR assay. The source is immuneACCESS, and TCRdb retained only in-frame sequences with V and J called. Part of the clones is not carried over; for the studies checked, unresolved V genes explain less than half of this, and the remainder is unexplained. This sample is represented by about 29,000 clones; around 87% of them were singletons. The top ten clones comprise around 0.89% of the sample. The sequenced material came from memory (CD45RA-) CD4+ T cells from blood. The label giving this sample's cell subset or site can be read as: memory T cells sorted ex vivo from peripheral blood. These receptors came from a human donor in good health.

The chain links TRBV7-9 to TRBJ1-6; D call uncertain. The CDR3 is 18 residues long. Trimming removed 5 bases from V and 0 bases from J, with 17 bases in between. CDR1 and CDR2 from the germline V gene are SEHNR and FQNEAQ (reference sequence). CDR3 region: CASSALVTASSYNSPLHF. As DNA, the CDR3 is TGTGCCAGCAGCGCCCTAGTGACGGCGAGCTCCTATAATTCACCCCTCCACTTT.

This sequence joins TRBV18 and TRBJ2-3, with 7 bases aligning to TRBD1. The CDR3 consists of 14 residues. Trimming cost V 2 bases and J 2 bases; bases outside gene matches: 1. CDR1 and CDR2 from the germline V gene are KGHSH and LQKENI. The CDR3 is CASSPDRVTDTQYF. The CDR3 region has the DNA TGTGCCAGCTCACCAGACAGGGTCACAGATACGCAGTATTTT.

V is TRBV2 and J is TRBJ1-4; D not certain. This CDR3 is built from 15 residues. The V end lost 4 bases, the J end lost 0 bases, and 9 bases lay between the germline ends. Looked up from germline, CDR1 is SNHLY and CDR2 is FYNNEI. In DNA form, the CDR3 reads TGTGCCAGCAGTGCACAACACTCAACTAATGAAAAACTGTTTTTT. This translates into CASSAQHSTNEKLFF.

The chain recombines TRBV5-4 with TRBJ2-5; TRBD1 matches 8 bases. TRBJ2-7 matches the DNA end more closely, so the J call is doubtful. Germline V gives CDR1 SGHNT, CDR2 YYREEE (reference sequence). The CDR3 totals 15 residues. CDR3 sequence (DNA): TGTGCCAGCAGCTTGACCGACAGGGGTTCCTACGAGCAGTACTTC. Protein product: CASSLTDRGSYEQYF.

This clone was observed a handful of times. V gene TRBV2 combines with J gene TRBJ1-4, with TRBD1 matching 10 bases. This CDR3 contains 15 residues. Germline lookup yields CDR1 SNHLY and CDR2 FYNNEI. Trimming cost V 6 bases and J 4 bases; bases outside gene matches: 5. The CDR3 is CASSPDRGRNEKLFF. The CDR3 nucleotides are TGTGCCAGCAGCCCTGACAGGGGGCGTAATGAAAAACTGTTTTTT.

This chain links TRBV5-6 with TRBJ1-4; 9 positions agree with TRBD1. Trimming at V came to 6 bases and at J to 4 bases, leaving 7 bases not matched to a gene. The germline CDR1 and CDR2 sequences are SGHDT and YYEEEE. The CDR3 consists of 15 residues. The DNA for the CDR3 is TGTGCCAGCACTTTAGGGACAGGGCGTAATGAAAAACTGTTTTTT. It encodes CASTLGTGRNEKLFF.

The chain is built from TRBV27 and TRBJ2-5, with D uncertain. The germline V gene has CDR1 MNHEY and CDR2 SMNVEV (reference sequence). The CDR3 totals 11 residues. V was shortened by 7 bases and J by 3 bases, with 6 bases between the two germline ends. CDR3 in DNA: TGTGCCAGCAAAACCGAAGAGACCCAGTACTTC. It is translated as CASKTEETQYF.

The rearrangement uses TRBV6-1 and TRBJ1-5, with TRBD1 identical over 7 bases. The junction had 13 bases not matched to a gene; V was cut back by 6 bases and J by 11 bases. CDR1 is MNHNS and CDR2 is SASEGT in the germline V gene. The CDR3 is made up of 14 amino acids. The CDR3 region is CASRAGPTGVAQHF. For the CDR3, the DNA is TGTGCCAGCAGAGCGGGCCCTACAGGGGTGGCCCAGCATTTT.